These T cell receptor beta chains were read from a single sample in a study of T-cell reconstitution after alpha-beta-depleted transplantation in children. Using its own MiXCR run on the PCR reads, TCRdb lists one record per CDR3 protein. The data hold 500,000 to 600,000 distinct CDR3 sequences, with more than 20% observed a single time. The sequenced sample was PBMCs, obtained before TCRalphabeta/CD19-depleted stem cell transplant. The receptors were sampled from a boy under two years old with Wiskott-Aldrich syndrome, due to receive a stem cell transplant. The CDR3 runs from the conserved cysteine through the conserved F or W. The D gene is left open where the match is weak. Clone size, where shown, is once, few, many, or a class for clones that have expanded.

V gene	J gene	clone size	D gene	CDR3 DNA	CDR3 protein
TRBV12-3/TRBV12-4	TRBJ2-5	.	TRBD2	TGTGCCAGCAGGATGGGTCGGGGAGCGGGAGGTTTAGAGACCCAGTACTTC	CASRMGRGAGGLETQYF
TRBV12-3/TRBV12-4	TRBJ1-2	.	.	TGTGCCAGCAGTTTTTTCCTGGGGGGCTACACCTTC	CASSFFLGGYTF
TRBV3-1	TRBJ2-1	.	TRBD2	TGTGCCAGCAGCCTCAGGGGACTAGGAGGGATTGAGCAGTTCTTC	CASSLRGLGGIEQFF
TRBV5-1	TRBJ2-1	few	TRBD1	TGCGCCAGCAGCCCGGACAGGGGAGACTACAATGAGCAGTTCTTC	CASSPDRGDYNEQFF
TRBV5-1	TRBJ2-5	few	TRBD1	TGCGCCAGCAGCTTAATACCGACAGGGGGCTTAGAGACCCAGTACTTC	CASSLIPTGGLETQYF
TRBV6-5	TRBJ1-6	few	.	TGTGCCAGCAGCCGCAAAGATTCACCCCTCCACTTT	CASSRKDSPLHF
TRBV12-3/TRBV12-4	TRBJ1-4	.	.	TGTGCCAGCAGCCTAGGGCCCGAAAAACTGTTTTTT	CASSLGPEKLFF
TRBV20-1	TRBJ2-4	few	.	TGCAGTGCTAGCACAGGGTGGGCCAAAAACATTCAGTACTTC	CSASTGWAKNIQYF
TRBV5-1	TRBJ2-3	few	.	TGCGCCAGCGCCGGGACGGCTAGCACAGATACGCAGTATTTT	CASAGTASTDTQYF
TRBV27	TRBJ2-5	.	TRBD1	TGTGCCAGCAGTTCACTGACAGGGAAAGAGACCCAGTACTTC	CASSSLTGKETQYF
TRBV7-2	TRBJ2-7	.	.	TGTGCCAGCAGCTTGCTAAGGGACGGATCGTCCTACGAGCAGTACTTC	CASSLLRDGSSYEQYF
TRBV11-2	TRBJ2-1	.	.	TGTGCCAGCCGACGAACGGGGGCCTACAATGAGCAGTTCTTC	CASRRTGAYNEQFF
TRBV5-1	TRBJ2-7	.	.	TGCGCCAGCAGAACTATACTCTACGAGCAGTACTTC	CASRTILYEQYF
TRBV5-1	TRBJ2-1	few	TRBD2	TGCGCCAGCAGCTACCGACCGGGACTAGCGGACGCCTACAATGAGCAGTTCTTC	CASSYRPGLADAYNEQFF
TRBV7-8	TRBJ2-5	.	.	TGTGCCAGCAGCCTTCGGAGGTCACACCAAGAGACCCAGTACTTC	CASSLRRSHQETQYF
TRBV20-1	TRBJ2-1	few	TRBD2	TGCAGTGCTAGTAGAGCGGGACCTTCCTACAATGAGCAGTTCTTC	CSASRAGPSYNEQFF
TRBV27	TRBJ2-5	few	.	TGTGCCAGCAAGCGGGCACAAGGAGGGCAAGAGACCCAGTACTTC	CASKRAQGGQETQYF
TRBV6-1	TRBJ1-1	few	.	TGTGCCATATGGGTCTTCGACTACACTGAAGCTTTCTTT	CAIWVFDYTEAFF
TRBV20-1	TRBJ2-5	few	.	TGCAGTGCTAGAGCTAGGGAGACCCAGTACTTC	CSARARETQYF
TRBV20-1	TRBJ2-5	few	.	TGCAGTGCTAGAGGCGCCTTCGCAGGGGGGCCCTCACAAGAGACCCAGTACTTC	CSARGAFAGGPSQETQYF
TRBV4-1	TRBJ2-7	few	TRBD2	TGCGCCAGCAGTCATCACGCGTCGGGCGGGAGAAACTCCTACGAGCAGTACTTC	CASSHHASGGRNSYEQYF
TRBV6-5	TRBJ2-1	.	.	TGTGCCAGCACAAAGACAGGCTACAATGAGCAGTTCTTC	CASTKTGYNEQFF
TRBV5-5	TRBJ2-2	few	TRBD2	TGTGCCAGCAGCTTGGTAGCGGGAGTGGTCGGGGAGCTGTTTTTT	CASSLVAGVVGELFF
TRBV11-2	TRBJ2-3	once	.	TGTGCCAGCAGCTTAGAACCCCGGGGGAATACGCAGTATTTT	CASSLEPRGNTQYF
TRBV20-1	TRBJ2-5	.	TRBD2	TGCAGTGCGTTCAGACTAGCGGGAGAAGAGACCCAGTACTTC	CSAFRLAGEETQYF
TRBV28	TRBJ2-5	.	TRBD2	TGTGCCAGCAGTTTGGCACTAGCGGGAGTTGAAGAGACCCAGTACTTC	CASSLALAGVEETQYF
TRBV6-2/TRBV6-3	TRBJ2-1	.	.	TGTGCCAGCAGCCAGTGGAATGAGCAGTTCTTC	CASSQWNEQFF
TRBV7-6	TRBJ2-1	few	TRBD1	TGTGCCAGCAGCGTAATACCTCCGGGACAGGGAGTCTATGAGCAGTTCTTC	CASSVIPPGQGVYEQFF
TRBV20-1	TRBJ1-2	once	TRBD1	TGCAGTGCTAGGGCGGGGACAGCGAATAACTATGGCTACACCTTC	CSARAGTANNYGYTF
TRBV27	TRBJ1-1	once	.	TGTGCCAGCAGTTTCAACCCCTACACTGAAGCTTTCTTT	CASSFNPYTEAFF
TRBV13	TRBJ2-1	few	TRBD2	TGTGCCAGCAGCTTAGCAGCGGGAGTACCCTACAATGAGCAGTTCTTC	CASSLAAGVPYNEQFF
TRBV29-1	TRBJ1-1	.	.	TGCAGCGTTAGGGACGCGAACACTGAAGCTTTCTTT	CSVRDANTEAFF
TRBV24-1	TRBJ2-3	.	.	TGTGCCACCCAGGAGGCGGTGGAAACGCAGTATTTT	CATQEAVETQYF
TRBV29-1	TRBJ1-1	.	.	TGCAGCGTTGAAGGGCGGGCCGCAAAGCAAGCTTTCTTT	CSVEGRAAKQAFF
TRBV7-2	TRBJ2-2	.	TRBD2	TGTGCCAGCAGCGGACTAGGAGCCACCGGGGAGCTGTTTTTT	CASSGLGATGELFF
TRBV5-1	TRBJ2-1	.	TRBD2	TGCGCCAGCAGGCCTGATGGGGGGGATGAGCAGTTCTTC	CASRPDGGDEQFF
TRBV5-1	TRBJ2-5	few	.	TGCGCCAGCAGCTCGGGACCTGCACCTAAAGAGACCCAGTACTTC	CASSSGPAPKETQYF
TRBV5-1	TRBJ2-2	few	TRBD2	TGCGCCAGCAGCTGGAGCGGGAGCCGGAGCACCGGGGAGCTGTTTTTT	CASSWSGSRSTGELFF
TRBV5-6	TRBJ2-7	few	TRBD2	TGTGCCAGCAGCTTGTATCTTAGGGGACTAGGAGAGAATGAGGAGCAGTACTTC	CASSLYLRGLGENEEQYF
TRBV5-1	TRBJ2-7	.	TRBD2	TGCGCCAGCAGCTTAGGCCGGCTAGCGGAGTCCTACGAGCAGTACTTC	CASSLGRLAESYEQYF
TRBV12-3/TRBV12-4	TRBJ2-1	few	.	TGTGCCAGCAGTTGGGCCACCCACTACAATGAGCAGTTCTTC	CASSWATHYNEQFF
TRBV24-1	TRBJ2-5	.	.	TGTGCCACCAGTGAAGCGAAGGAGCCACAAGAGACCCAGTACTTC	CATSEAKEPQETQYF
TRBV12-3/TRBV12-4	TRBJ2-1	.	.	TGTGCCAGCAGTTTACTAGCGACCTACAATGAGCAGTTCTTC	CASSLLATYNEQFF
TRBV10-2	TRBJ1-2	.	.	TGCGCCAGCAGTGCGCAACAGGGTTTTTATGGCTACACCTTC	CASSAQQGFYGYTF
TRBV4-1	TRBJ2-3	.	TRBD2	TGCGCCAGCGGACTAGCGGCTAGCACAGATACGCAGTATTTT	CASGLAASTDTQYF
TRBV4-2	TRBJ2-3	.	.	TGTGCCAGCAGCCAAGAAGGAGTAGATACGCAGTATTTT	CASSQEGVDTQYF